One sample yielded the 18 T cell receptor beta chains listed below, sequenced in a study of tumour-infiltrating T cells in Burkitt lymphoma. Profiling relied on immunoSEQ multiplex PCR, and the TCRdb table lists in-frame clones only, not all of them. The sample lists about 590 clones; around 91% were seen once. The material sequenced was tumor tissue. These receptors were obtained from a human donor with diffuse large B-cell lymphoma.

The chain combines TRBV6-1 with TRBJ1-2, with 11 bases matching TRBD1. The CDR3 contains 15 residues. The V segment lost 2 bases and the J segment 7 bases; nucleotides outside the gene matches: 6. The germline V gene has CDR1 MNHNS and CDR2 SASEGT. Written as DNA, the CDR3 is TGTGCCAGCAGTGAAAGGACAGGGGGCGTAGGTGGCTACACCTTC. Translated, it gives CASSERTGGVGGYTF.

V is TRBV5-4 and J is TRBJ1-2; 8 nucleotides agree with TRBD1. Losses at the gene ends were 1 base for V and 7 bases for J; bases not matched to a gene: 6. Germline CDR1 is SGHNT and CDR2 is YYREEE (reference sequence). The CDR3 is 14 residues long. CDR3 in DNA: TGTGCCAGCAGCTTGAATCAGGGGGCGGGTGGCTACACCTTC. Its translation is CASSLNQGAGGYTF. The full variable domain, with the rest looked up from reference TRBV5-4 and TRBJ1-2, is ETGVTQSPTHLIKTRGQQVTLRCSSQSGHNTVSWYQQALGQGPQFIFQYYREEENGRGNFPPRFSGLQFPNYSSELNVNALELDDSALYLCASSLNQGAGGYTFGSGTRLTVV.

This chain connects TRBV27 to TRBJ1-2; D is uncertain. CDR1 MNHEY and CDR2 SMNVEV come from the germline V gene (reference sequence). The V and J ends lost 0 bases and 7 bases respectively, with 9 bases between them. The CDR3 has 13 amino acids. This chain's CDR3 is CASSLSSSSGYTF. The CDR3 DNA reads TGTGCCAGCAGTTTATCGAGCAGCTCTGGCTACACCTTC.

CDR3 residues: CAWTWGDTQYF. The CDR3 DNA reads TGTGCCTGGACTTGGGGGGATACGCAGTATTTT. The chain carries TRBV30 and TRBJ2-3, with D perhaps assigned TRBD1 or TRBD2 (5 bases each). The CDR3 has 11 amino acids. Germline V CDR1 and CDR2: GTSNPN, SVGIG (reference sequence). Between the trimmed V and J ends, which lost 4 bases and 6 bases, there was a span of 8 bases.

The V call is TRBV29-1, the J call TRBJ1-2; D not certain. V was shortened by 3 bases and J by 0 bases, with 8 bases between the two germline ends. The germline CDR1 and CDR2 sequences are SQVTM and ANQGSEA. The CDR3 runs 13 residues. The chain's CDR3 is CSVDHTANYGYTF. CDR3 nucleotide sequence: TGCAGCGTTGACCACACAGCTAACTATGGCTACACCTTC.

This chain connects TRBV9 to TRBJ2-1; D unresolved. V lost 3 bases and J lost 7, with 11 bases in between. The CDR3 is 13 amino acids. Germline V CDR1 and CDR2: SGDLS, YYNGEE. In nucleotides, the CDR3 is TGTGCCAGCAGCGATTGGACGGAGAATGAGCAGTTCTTC. Translation: CASSDWTENEQFF.

The rearrangement uses TRBV10-3 and TRBJ2-5; 7 nucleotides line up with TRBD2. This CDR3 spans 15 amino acids. Germline values: CDR1 ENHRY, CDR2 SYGVKD. V gave up 2 bases and J gave up 5 bases; unmatched junction bases: 8. CDR3 amino acids: CAISEPGGSGETQYF. In DNA form, the CDR3 reads TGTGCCATCAGTGAGCCGGGGGGATCCGGGGAGACCCAGTACTTC.

In regard to this clone: A read error may produce the germline difference seen at one junction end. Distinct nucleotide sequences in the sample also encode this CDR3. This chain joins TRBV13 and TRBJ1-4; no clear D gene. The CDR3 spans 16 residues. Germline V gene lookup returns CDR1 PRHDT and CDR2 FYEKMQ (reference sequence). CDR3 nucleotide sequence: TGTGCCAGCAGCGCCGGGCCCCGAGGAGCTAATGAAAAATTGTTTTTT. Translating gives CASSAGPRGANEKLFF.

Details on this clone: Compared with germline, one end of the junction differs, possibly owing to a read error. Other DNA variants within this sample encode the same CDR3. The chain links TRBV11-2 to TRBJ2-2, with a weak D call TRBD1 (6 bases). CDR1 is SGHAT and CDR2 is FQNNGV in the germline V gene. This CDR3 contains 13 residues. The CDR3 coding sequence is TGTGCCAGCAGCTTGACAGGCACCGGGGAACTGTTTTTT. Residues: CASSLTGTGELFF.

The chain links TRBV30 to TRBJ1-1; perhaps TRBD1 as D (6 bases). CDR3 size: 12 residues. Germline CDR1 is GTSNPN and CDR2 is SVGIG (reference sequence). The CDR3 nucleotides are TGTGCATCTAACAGGGTGGGCACTGAAGCTTTCTTT. This sequence encodes CASNRVGTEAFF.

The chain carries TRBV7-8 and TRBJ2-5, with 7 bases identical to TRBD2. Per the germline V gene, CDR1 is SGHVS and CDR2 is FQNEAQ. V gave up 7 bases and J gave up 2 bases; unmatched junction bases: 16. The CDR3 runs 17 residues. This chain's CDR3 is CASNGRPNQLEQETQYF. CDR3 bases: TGTGCCAGCAACGGGAGGCCGAACCAGCTAGAACAAGAGACCCAGTACTTC.

The V and J genes are TRBV6-1 and TRBJ1-5; 9 nucleotides agree with TRBD1. The germline CDR1 and CDR2 sequences are MNHNS and SASEGT. J lost 6 bases, V lost 2 bases, and 8 bases had no gene match. CDR3 length: 16 amino acids. Here the CDR3 reads CASSELGQGVGQPQHF. Here the CDR3 DNA reads TGTGCCAGCAGTGAACTGGGACAGGGAGTTGGTCAGCCCCAGCATTTT.

This clone has only one observation. This chain links TRBV19 with TRBJ2-1; D is undetermined. Germline values: CDR1 LNHDA, CDR2 SQIVND (reference sequence). This CDR3 spans 16 amino acids. V lost 1 base, J lost 1 base, and 11 bases lay in between. The CDR3 here is CASSIGLPRSYNEQFF. The DNA of the CDR3 is TGTGCCAGTAGTATAGGTCTCCCGAGGTCCTACAATGAGCAGTTCTTC.

The chain has TRBV5-4 and TRBJ2-7; 12 nucleotides agree with TRBD2. V lost 4 bases to trimming and J lost 5 bases; unmatched junction nucleotides: 4. This CDR3 has 14 amino acids. Germline CDR1 reads SGHNT; CDR2 reads YYREEE (reference sequence). The CDR3 coding sequence is TGTGCCAGCAGCAAGGGACTAGCGGGTGACGAGCAGTACTTC. Amino acid sequence: CASSKGLAGDEQYF.

The chain recombines TRBV6-1 with TRBJ2-7; D is undetermined. CDR3 size: 11 residues. Germline CDR1 MNHNS, CDR2 SASEGT. The V and J ends lost 8 bases and 5 bases respectively, with 10 bases between them. The CDR3 sequence: CASLENHEQYF. The DNA for the CDR3 is TGTGCCAGCCTTGAGAACCACGAGCAGTACTTC.

This clone was picked up one time. The chain has TRBV18 and TRBJ1-1; D is unresolved. From germline, CDR1 is KGHSH and CDR2 LQKENI. The germline V and J ends were trimmed by 5 bases and 5 bases, with 9 bases remaining between them. This CDR3 has 12 amino acids. In DNA form, the CDR3 reads TGTGCCAGCTCATCGGGTTATACTGAAGCTTTCTTT. Translating it yields CASSSGYTEAFF.

The table lists this clone with a count of one. Here the CDR3 reads CASSATGRNTIYF. DNA of the CDR3: TGTGCCAGCAGCGCGACAGGAAGAAACACCATATATTTT. The genes are TRBV5-5 and TRBJ1-3; possible D gene TRBD1, 6 bases. CDR3 size: 13 residues. Germline V gene sequence: CDR1 SGHKS, CDR2 YYEKEE (reference sequence). V gave up 4 bases and J gave up 5 bases, with 10 bases separating them. The complete variable domain, with remaining parts taken from reference TRBV5-5 and TRBJ1-3, reads DAGVTQSPTHLIKTRGQQVTLRCSPISGHKSVSWYQQVLGQGPQFIFQYYEKEERGRGNFPDRFSARQFPNYSSELNVNALLLGDSALYLCASSATGRNTIYFGEGSWLTVV.

The chain has TRBV6-4 and TRBJ1-5; possibly TRBD1 for D (6 bases). The germline V gene has CDR1 MRHNA and CDR2 SNTAGT. Trimming removed 3 bases from V and 7 bases from J, with 13 bases in between. The length of the CDR3 is 14 residues. The CDR3, as DNA: TGTGCCAGCAGTGAAAGGGGGTCGGGGCAGCCCCAGCATTTT. Translated, it gives CASSERGSGQPQHF.